This T cell receptor beta chain was captured by sequencing in a study of blood T cell repertoires in COVID-19. Here immunoSEQ multiplex PCR was the method, and the copy in TCRdb shows in-frame clones only, minus some. Here the sample spans 360,000 or so clones, over 85% being singletons. This CDR3 comprises 14 residues. Germline CDR1 is KGHSH and CDR2 is LQKENI. The V end was cut by 3 bases, the J end by 0 bases, with 6 bases between. The J gene is TRBJ1-5, the V gene TRBV18; D call uncertain. The sequencing sample was made of PBMCs or T cells enriched from blood (not recorded which). The TCR comes from a woman younger than 45 who had recovered from COVID-19. In nucleotides, the CDR3 is TGTGCCAGCTCACCGGGCAGTAGCAATCAGCCCCAGCATTTT. Translation gives CASSPGSSNQPQHF.